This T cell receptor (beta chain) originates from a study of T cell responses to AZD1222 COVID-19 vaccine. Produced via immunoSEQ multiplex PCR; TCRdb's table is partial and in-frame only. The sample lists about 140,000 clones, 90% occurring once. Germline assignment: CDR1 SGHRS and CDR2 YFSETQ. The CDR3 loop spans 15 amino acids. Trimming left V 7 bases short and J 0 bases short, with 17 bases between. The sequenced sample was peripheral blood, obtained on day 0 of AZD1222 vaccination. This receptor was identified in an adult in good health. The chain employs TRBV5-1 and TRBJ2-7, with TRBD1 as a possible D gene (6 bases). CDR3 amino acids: CASRRGTQSSYEQYF. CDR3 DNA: TGCGCCAGCCGCCGAGGGACACAAAGCTCCTACGAGCAGTACTTC.